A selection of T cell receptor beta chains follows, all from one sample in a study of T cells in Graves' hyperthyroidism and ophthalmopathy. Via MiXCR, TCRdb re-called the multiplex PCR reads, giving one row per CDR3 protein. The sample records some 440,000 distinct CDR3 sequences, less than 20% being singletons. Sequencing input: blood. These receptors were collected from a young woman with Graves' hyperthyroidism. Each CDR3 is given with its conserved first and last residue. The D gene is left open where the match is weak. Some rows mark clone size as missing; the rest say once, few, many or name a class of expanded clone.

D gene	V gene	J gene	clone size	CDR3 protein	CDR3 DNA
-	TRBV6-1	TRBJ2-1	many	CASEKGLGNEQFF	TGTGCCAGCGAGAAGGGCTTGGGCAATGAGCAGTTCTTC
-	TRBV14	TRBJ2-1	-	CASSREGVSYNEQFF	TGTGCCAGCAGCCGGGAGGGGGTCTCCTACAATGAGCAGTTCTTC
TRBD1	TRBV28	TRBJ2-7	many	CASSSPGQIYEQYF	TGTGCCAGCAGTTCGCCGGGACAGATCTACGAGCAGTACTTC
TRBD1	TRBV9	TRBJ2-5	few	CASSHQGAQETQYF	TGTGCCAGCAGCCATCAGGGGGCACAAGAGACCCAGTACTTC
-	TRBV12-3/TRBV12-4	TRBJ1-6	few	CASSLWGAGNSPLHF	TGTGCCAGCAGTTTGTGGGGGGCGGGAAATTCACCCCTCCACTTT
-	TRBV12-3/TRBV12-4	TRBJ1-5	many	CASKSRGGNQPQHF	TGTGCCAGCAAGTCCAGGGGAGGCAATCAGCCCCAGCATTTT
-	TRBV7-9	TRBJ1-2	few	CASSPPRDTYGYTF	TGTGCCAGCAGCCCCCCGAGGGACACCTATGGCTACACCTTC
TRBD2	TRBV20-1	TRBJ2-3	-	CSASFGLAVTTDTQYF	TGCAGTGCTAGCTTCGGACTAGCGGTCACCACAGATACGCAGTATTTT
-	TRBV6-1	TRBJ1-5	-	CASSDRSGGNQPQHF	TGTGCCAGCAGTGACAGATCCGGGGGCAATCAGCCCCAGCATTTT
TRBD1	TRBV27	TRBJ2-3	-	CASSLAARGRVLYTQYF	TGTGCCAGCAGTTTAGCTGCCAGGGGGAGAGTTCTTTATACGCAGTATTTT
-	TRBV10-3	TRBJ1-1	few	CAISADNEAFF	TGTGCCATCAGTGCGGACAATGAAGCTTTCTTT
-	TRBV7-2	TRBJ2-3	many	CASTQDSTTDTQYF	TGTGCCAGCACCCAAGACTCGACCACAGATACGCAGTATTTT
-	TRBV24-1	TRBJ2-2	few	CATSDLRESGELFF	TGTGCCACCAGTGATTTGCGGGAATCCGGGGAGCTGTTTTTT
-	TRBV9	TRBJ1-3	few	CASSGGDSGNTIYF	TGTGCCAGCAGCGGCGGGGACTCTGGAAACACCATATATTTT
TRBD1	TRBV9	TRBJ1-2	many	CASSARGRYYGYTF	TGTGCCAGCAGCGCGAGGGGGCGTTACTATGGCTACACCTTC
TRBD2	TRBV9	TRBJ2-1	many	CASNAGGPGDEQFF	TGTGCCAGCAATGCGGGAGGGCCTGGTGATGAGCAGTTCTTC
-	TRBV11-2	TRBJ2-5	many	CASSPGRVAQYF	TGTGCCAGCAGCCCCGGTCGGGTGGCCCAGTACTTC
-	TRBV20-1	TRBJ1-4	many	CSARTGIGNEKLFF	TGCAGTGCTAGAACAGGGATCGGTAATGAAAAACTGTTTTTT
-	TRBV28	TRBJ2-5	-	CASSTSGRAKETQYF	TGTGCCAGCAGCACCTCAGGACGGGCCAAAGAGACCCAGTACTTC
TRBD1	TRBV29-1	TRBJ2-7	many	CSVARQGGEQYF	TGCAGCGTTGCCCGACAGGGTGGCGAGCAGTACTTC
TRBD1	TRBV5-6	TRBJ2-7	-	CASSLRDSRYEQYF	TGTGCCAGCAGCCTCCGGGACAGTCGCTACGAGCAGTACTTC
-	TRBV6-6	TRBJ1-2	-	CASSYSGTLTNYGYTF	TGTGCCAGCAGTTACTCGGGGACCCTTACTAACTATGGCTACACCTTC
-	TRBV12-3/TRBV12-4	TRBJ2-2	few	CASTWGSGELFF	TGTGCCAGCACCTGGGGTTCCGGGGAGCTGTTTTTT
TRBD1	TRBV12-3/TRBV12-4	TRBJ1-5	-	CASSFGATGGNQPQHF	TGTGCCAGCAGTTTTGGAGCGACAGGGGGCAATCAGCCCCAGCATTTT
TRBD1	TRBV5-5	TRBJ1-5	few	CASSFQGERPQHF	TGTGCCAGCAGCTTTCAGGGGGAGAGGCCCCAGCATTTT
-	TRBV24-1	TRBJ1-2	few	CATSPGTWDGYTF	TGTGCCACCAGCCCGGGGACCTGGGATGGCTACACCTTC
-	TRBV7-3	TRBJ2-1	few	CASSLQETGEQFF	TGTGCCAGCAGCTTACAGGAGACCGGTGAGCAGTTCTTC
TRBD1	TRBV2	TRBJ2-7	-	CASIRGTGERSSYEQYF	TGTGCCAGCATTAGAGGGACAGGGGAACGATCCTCCTACGAGCAGTACTTC
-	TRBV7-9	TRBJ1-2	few	CASSLSQGQRYTF	TGTGCCAGCAGCTTATCGCAGGGTCAGCGCTACACCTTC
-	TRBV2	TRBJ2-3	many	CASSDGRTLLDTQYF	TGTGCCAGCAGTGATGGGAGGACATTATTGGATACGCAGTATTTT
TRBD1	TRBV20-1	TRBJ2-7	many	CSAITTGGLYEQYF	TGCAGTGCTATCACGACAGGGGGCTTGTACGAGCAGTACTTC
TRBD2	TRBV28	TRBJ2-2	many	CASSLAGSGTGELFF	TGTGCCAGCAGTCTAGCGGGATCCGGAACCGGGGAGCTGTTTTTT
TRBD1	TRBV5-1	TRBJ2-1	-	CASSSTTGTGENEQFF	TGCGCCAGCAGCTCGACCACCGGGACAGGGGAGAATGAGCAGTTCTTC
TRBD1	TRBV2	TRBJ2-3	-	CASSEFPQGASTDTQYF	TGTGCCAGCAGTGAGTTCCCACAGGGGGCGAGCACAGATACGCAGTATTTT
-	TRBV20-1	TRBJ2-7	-	CSAREYRGVGEQYF	TGCAGTGCTAGAGAATATAGGGGAGTGGGTGAGCAGTACTTC
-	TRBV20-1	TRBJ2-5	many	CSARLHGARETQYF	TGCAGTGCTAGGCTGCACGGGGCGCGGGAGACCCAGTACTTC
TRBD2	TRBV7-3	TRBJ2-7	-	CASSPLPAGVYEQYF	TGTGCCAGCAGCCCTCTCCCAGCGGGGGTCTACGAGCAGTACTTC
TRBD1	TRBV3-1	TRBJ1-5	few	CASSLGTGWKPQHF	TGTGCCAGCAGCCTCGGGACAGGGTGGAAGCCCCAGCATTTT
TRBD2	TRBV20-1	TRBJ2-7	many	CSARDPGREGYEQYF	TGCAGTGCTAGAGATCCAGGGCGGGAGGGGTACGAGCAGTACTTC
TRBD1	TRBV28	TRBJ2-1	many	CASSQGDLNEQFF	TGTGCCAGCAGTCAGGGGGATCTAAATGAGCAGTTCTTC
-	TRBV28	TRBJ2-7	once	CASSLLGSLSYEQYF	TGTGCCAGCAGTTTATTGGGGAGTTTGTCCTACGAGCAGTACTTC
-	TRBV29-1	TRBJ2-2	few	CSVATGYTGELFF	TGCAGCGTAGCAACAGGGTACACCGGGGAGCTGTTTTTT
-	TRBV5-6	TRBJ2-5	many	CASSLGTGRGYQETQYF	TGTGCCAGCAGCTTGGGGACAGGGCGGGGGTACCAAGAGACCCAGTACTTC
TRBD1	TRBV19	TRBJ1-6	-	CASSPLDRGYNSPLHF	TGTGCCAGTAGCCCCCTTGACAGGGGCTATAATTCACCCCTCCACTTT
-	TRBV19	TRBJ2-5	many	CASSNLGDKETQYF	TGTGCCAGTAGTAATCTAGGGGACAAAGAGACCCAGTACTTC
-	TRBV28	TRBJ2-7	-	CASSMIRGKSIEQYF	TGTGCCAGCAGTATGATAAGGGGGAAGAGTATCGAGCAGTACTTC
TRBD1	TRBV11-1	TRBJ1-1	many	CASSLVGQGNTEAFF	TGTGCCAGCAGCTTGGTGGGACAGGGAAATACTGAAGCTTTCTTT
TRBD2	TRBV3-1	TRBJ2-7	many	CASSQRLRRERDSYEQYF	TGTGCCAGCAGCCAACGACTAAGAAGGGAGCGGGACTCCTACGAGCAGTACTTC
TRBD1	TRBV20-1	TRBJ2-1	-	CSASLGTGVGEQFF	TGCAGTGCTAGTTTGGGGACAGGGGTGGGTGAGCAGTTCTTC
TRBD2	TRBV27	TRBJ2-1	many	CASSPPASGGSYNEQFF	TGTGCCAGCAGCCCTCCGGCTAGCGGGGGGTCCTACAATGAGCAGTTCTTC
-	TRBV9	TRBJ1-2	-	CASSVSIHNYGYTF	TGTGCCAGCAGCGTCTCCATCCACAACTATGGCTACACCTTC
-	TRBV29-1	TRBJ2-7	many	CSARTSSYEQYF	TGCAGCGCGAGGACGAGCTCCTACGAGCAGTACTTC
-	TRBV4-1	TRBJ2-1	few	CASSQVLAGSGNEQFF	TGCGCCAGCAGCCAAGTTCTTGCCGGGTCCGGGAATGAGCAGTTCTTC